Listed below are T cell receptor beta chains from one sample, sequenced in a study of early T cells in non-severe SARS-CoV-2 infection. TCRdb independently ran MiXCR on the 5' RACE reads; one entry per CDR3 protein. The top ten hold 11% of the sample, which has about 30,000 distinct CDR3 sequences, 5% seen once. The source material was whole blood. The origin of the receptors is an adult who was a healthcare worker with PCR-confirmed SARS-CoV-2 infection or an uninfected control (not recorded which). CDR3s include the opening cysteine and the closing phenylalanine or tryptophan. The D gene is left open where the match is weak. Clone size is not always given. Where it is, it says once, few, many or a class for expanded clones.

j_call d_call v_call clone_size cdr3_aa cdr3_nt
TRBJ1-2 NA TRBV15 NA CATSRDRVSYGYTF TGTGCCACCAGCAGAGACAGGGTGAGCTATGGCTACACCTTC
TRBJ1-1 NA TRBV6-1 many CASSEGRVTEAFF TGTGCCAGCAGTGAAGGCCGAGTCACTGAAGCTTTCTTT
TRBJ2-7 NA TRBV11-2 many CASSRVGGGPNEQYF TGTGCCAGCAGCCGCGTCGGTGGGGGACCCAACGAGCAGTACTTC
TRBJ2-7 NA TRBV18 many CASSLGTRSFSYEQYF TGTGCCAGCTCACTTGGGACTCGTTCGTTCTCCTACGAGCAGTACTTC
TRBJ2-7 NA TRBV6-5 many CASSYQTTPSLYEQYF TGTGCCAGCAGTTACCAGACAACTCCTTCGCTTTACGAGCAGTACTTC
TRBJ1-5 TRBD1 TRBV12-3/TRBV12-4 many CASSSPGRGNQPQHF TGTGCCAGCAGCTCCCCCGGCAGGGGGAATCAGCCCCAGCATTTT
TRBJ2-5 NA TRBV7-2 few CASSLVGSLEKTQYF TGTGCCAGCAGCTTAGTGGGGTCACTTGAGAAGACCCAGTACTTC
TRBJ2-1 TRBD2 TRBV7-6 NA CASSSGLAQIISYNEQFF TGTGCCAGCAGCTCAGGACTAGCACAGATTATATCCTACAATGAGCAGTTCTTC
TRBJ1-1 TRBD1 TRBV29-1 many CSVETGQGAAEAFF TGCAGCGTTGAAACGGGACAGGGGGCCGCTGAAGCTTTCTTT
TRBJ2-6 NA TRBV5-3 many CARSSTGFLLGANVLTF TGTGCCAGAAGCTCCACAGGGTTCCTCTTAGGGGCCAACGTCCTGACTTTC
TRBJ1-5 TRBD1 TRBV20-1 many CSVQGTGAHRSNQPQHF TGCAGTGTTCAGGGGACAGGGGCGCATCGGAGCAATCAGCCCCAGCATTTT
TRBJ2-1 NA TRBV12-3/TRBV12-4 NA CASSLAHEQFF TGTGCCAGCAGCCTAGCCCATGAGCAGTTCTTC
TRBJ1-6 NA TRBV7-9 many CASSLGRESPLHF TGTGCCAGCAGCTTAGGCAGGGAATCACCCCTCCACTTT
TRBJ2-7 TRBD2 TRBV29-1 few CSVELPGGGSSYEQYF TGCAGCGTTGAACTCCCCGGGGGGGGTAGCTCCTACGAGCAGTACTTC
TRBJ1-6 NA TRBV6-1 many CASRGGSYNSPLHF TGTGCCAGCAGGGGGGGATCCTATAATTCACCCCTCCACTTT
TRBJ2-5 TRBD1 TRBV7-9 many CASSSTGGRETQYF TGTGCCAGCAGCTCGACAGGGGGGCGAGAGACCCAGTACTTC
TRBJ1-1 NA TRBV6-1 NA CASSNLWTANTEAFF TGTGCCAGCAGTAACCTATGGACGGCGAACACTGAAGCTTTCTTT
TRBJ2-1 NA TRBV20-1 many CSATGGTGRPREQFF TGCAGTGCTACGGGGGGGACAGGGCGCCCTAGGGAGCAGTTCTTC
TRBJ2-1 TRBD1 TRBV29-1 many CSVGGDRAFYNEQFF TGCAGCGTTGGCGGGGACAGGGCCTTTTACAATGAGCAGTTCTTC
TRBJ2-3 TRBD2 TRBV5-1 NA CASSLAISGGDSTDTQYF TGCGCCAGCAGCTTGGCCATTAGCGGGGGAGATAGCACAGATACGCAGTATTTT
TRBJ1-1 NA TRBV6-1 many CASSRTFGNTEAFF TGTGCCAGCAGTAGGACATTCGGGAACACTGAAGCTTTCTTT
TRBJ1-1 NA TRBV11-2 NA CASSPYQGGSTEAFF TGTGCCAGCAGTCCTTACCAGGGAGGGAGCACTGAAGCTTTCTTT
TRBJ1-3 NA TRBV5-6 few CASRNRDLSSGNTIYF TGTGCCAGCAGGAATAGGGACTTATCCTCTGGAAACACCATATATTTT
TRBJ2-1 NA TRBV6-6 many CASSYLLQGGEQFF TGTGCCAGCAGTTACTTGCTTCAGGGGGGTGAGCAGTTCTTC
TRBJ2-2 NA TRBV6-2/TRBV6-3 NA CASSRQWINTGELFF TGTGCCAGCAGCAGACAGTGGATAAACACCGGGGAGCTGTTTTTT
TRBJ2-3 TRBD2 TRBV11-3 many CASSFGTSGRQDTQYF TGTGCCAGCAGCTTCGGGACTAGCGGGAGGCAGGATACGCAGTATTTT
TRBJ1-6 NA TRBV30 many CAWSVPGNSPLHF TGTGCCTGGAGTGTACCAGGGAATTCACCCCTCCACTTT
TRBJ1-2 TRBD1 TRBV5-1 NA CASSLIDRGYGYTF TGCGCCAGCAGCTTGATAGACAGGGGCTATGGCTACACCTTC
TRBJ2-1 TRBD2 TRBV7-6 many CASGSAGGAYNEQFF TGTGCCAGCGGATCAGCGGGGGGCGCCTACAATGAGCAGTTCTTC
TRBJ2-1 NA TRBV11-3 many CASSPGTHNEQFF TGTGCCAGCAGCCCAGGAACCCACAATGAGCAGTTCTTC
TRBJ2-1 TRBD2 TRBV4-1 many CASSQDSNLAGGRPEQFF TGCGCCAGCAGCCAAGATTCCAACTTGGCGGGGGGCCGCCCTGAGCAGTTCTTC
TRBJ2-4 NA TRBV6-5 many CASSYGGNRLINIQYF TGTGCCAGCAGTTACGGGGGGAACCGTCTGATAAACATTCAGTACTTC
TRBJ2-4 NA TRBV18 many CASSPAGVAQRNIQYF TGTGCCAGCTCACCGGCAGGGGTGGCCCAAAGGAACATTCAGTACTTC
TRBJ2-7 NA TRBV19 many CASSTTGGEVYEQYF TGTGCCAGTAGTACAACCGGCGGGGAGGTCTACGAGCAGTACTTC
TRBJ2-6 NA TRBV6-6 many CASSFEGAGANVLTF TGTGCCAGCAGTTTTGAGGGGGCTGGGGCCAACGTCCTGACTTTC
TRBJ2-4 NA TRBV4-1 NA CASSQVLERLAKNIQYF TGCGCCAGCAGCCAAGTGTTAGAAAGATTAGCCAAAAACATTCAGTACTTC
TRBJ2-1 NA TRBV3-1 NA CASSYGANNEQFF TGTGCCAGCAGTTACGGAGCCAACAATGAGCAGTTCTTC
TRBJ2-1 NA TRBV10-3 many CAINNREVSYNEQFF TGTGCCATCAACAACAGGGAAGTGTCCTACAATGAGCAGTTCTTC
TRBJ1-1 TRBD1 TRBV18 NA CASSPGTGGVAFF TGTGCCAGCTCACCAGGGACAGGGGGTGTAGCTTTCTTT
TRBJ2-2 NA TRBV5-4 NA CASSLSPGTGELFF TGTGCCAGCAGCTTGTCACCGGGGACCGGGGAGCTGTTTTTT
TRBJ2-4 NA TRBV5-5 many CASSLGVAKNIQYF TGTGCCAGCAGCTTGGGAGTAGCCAAAAACATTCAGTACTTC
TRBJ1-6 NA TRBV14 many CASSQGGRVNSPLHF TGTGCCAGCAGCCAAGGGGGCAGGGTGAATTCACCCCTCCACTTT
TRBJ2-1 NA TRBV5-1 NA CASSRGLHNEQFF TGCGCCAGCTCCCGAGGACTGCACAATGAGCAGTTCTTC
TRBJ2-3 NA TRBV12-3/TRBV12-4 many CASVVRTRACTDTQYF TGTGCCAGCGTCGTCAGGACCAGGGCTTGCACAGATACGCAGTATTTT
TRBJ2-3 TRBD2 TRBV20-1 many CSARASGGARDTQYF TGCAGTGCTAGAGCGAGCGGGGGGGCCAGAGATACGCAGTATTTT
TRBJ2-3 NA TRBV7-2 NA CASSLAGGAPDTQYF TGTGCCAGCAGCTTAGCTGGGGGGGCCCCAGATACGCAGTATTTT
TRBJ1-2 NA TRBV2 many CASSTGRDGYTF TGTGCCAGCAGTACCGGGCGCGATGGCTACACCTTC
TRBJ2-7 NA TRBV10-1 few CASSEGQPPYEQYF TGCGCCAGCAGCGAAGGACAGCCACCCTACGAGCAGTACTTC
TRBJ1-2 NA TRBV6-1 NA CASSQGPTTNYGYTF TGTGCCAGCAGCCAGGGGCCTACCACTAACTATGGCTACACCTTC
TRBJ1-1 NA TRBV20-1 many CSARRSYDPNTEAFF TGCAGTGCTAGGCGGAGTTACGACCCCAACACTGAAGCTTTCTTT
TRBJ1-6 NA TRBV5-1 few CASSLAGSSYNSPLHF TGCGCCAGCAGCTTGGCCGGTAGCTCCTATAATTCACCCCTCCACTTT
TRBJ1-4 NA TRBV4-3 many CASSQEFGGSTNEKLFF TGCGCCAGCAGCCAAGAGTTTGGCGGGTCAACTAATGAAAAACTGTTTTTT
TRBJ2-1 NA TRBV7-6 many CASSLQETGPPFF TGTGCCAGCAGCTTACAAGAAACAGGGCCCCCGTTCTTC
TRBJ2-1 NA TRBV5-4 many CASSSPPRNNEQFF TGTGCCAGCAGCTCCCCTCCTAGGAACAATGAGCAGTTCTTC
TRBJ2-3 NA TRBV2 many CASSDGASTDTQYF TGTGCCAGCAGTGACGGGGCCAGCACAGATACGCAGTATTTT
TRBJ2-7 NA TRBV18 many CASSPPGTREQYF TGTGCCAGCTCACCACCGGGGACGCGAGAGCAGTACTTC
TRBJ2-4 NA TRBV6-6 NA CASREVAKNIQYF TGTGCCAGCAGGGAGGTAGCCAAAAACATTCAGTACTTC
TRBJ2-7 NA TRBV20-1 many CSARGPGSSYEQYF TGCAGTGCTAGAGGCCCTGGTAGCTCCTACGAGCAGTACTTC
TRBJ2-3 NA TRBV5-1 many CASSLDGNGQVTQYF TGCGCCAGCAGCTTGGATGGTAACGGCCAAGTTACGCAGTATTTT